This T cell receptor beta chain was observed in a study of blood T cells in healthy people across ages. Germline loops: CDR1 SGHAT, CDR2 FQNNGV. This CDR3 has 15 residues. In its sample, this clonotype was seen a few times. What it recognizes is unknown. Germline and junction disagree at one end, which may indicate a read error. A second roughly 7 to 12 cycle PCR used barcoded and J-beta primers. Template switching added a 12-random-nucleotide identifier to every cDNA molecule. Using its own MiXCR run on the 5' RACE reads, TCRdb lists one record per CDR3 protein. The sample lists over 500,000 distinct CDR3 sequences; about 27% were seen once. Study findings and constraints: Versus aged donors, long-lived donors had higher diversity and more naive CD4+ cells.

The draw of peripheral blood yielded ten milliliters from each donor. These same data were also listed under a study on T cells of mothers and their children. That source notes: Per mother, over 9.5 million TCR beta CDR3 reads were obtained; per child, a few million.

The sequence was obtained from a boy between 2 and 10 years old in good health. The V gene is TRBV11-2, the J gene TRBJ2-1; 7 bases fit TRBD2. The sequenced sample was blood. CDR3 sequence: CASSIERGPYNEQFF. In DNA form, the CDR3 reads TGTGCCAGCAGCATAGAGCGGGGACCCTACAATGAGCAGTTCTTC.